This TCR beta chain was identified in a study of cytomegalovirus exposure and HLA in healthy donors. Primers included in the PCR were 60 Vbeta and 13 Jbeta primers. Data came from immunoSEQ multiplex PCR; TCRdb stores just in-frame clones and leaves some out. The table records about 120,000 clones, 76% of them present only once. Study-wide results and limits: There were several of the most significant clusters that appeared linked to common viral pathogens in a later analysis. Analyzed later, association rates of TCRs varied across HLA loci, with DRB1 most and HLA-C fewest.

In regard to this clone: Its antigen is not identified.

These donors, healthy bone marrow donors, were studied. Per the germline V gene, CDR1 is SGHRS and CDR2 is YFSETQ. There are 15 residues in the CDR3. The germline V and J ends were trimmed by 1 base and 4 bases, with 13 bases remaining between them. This chain uses TRBV5-1 with TRBJ2-3, with D possibly TRBD2 on 6 matching bases. The TCR was taken from a woman between 40 and 55 years old in good health and CMV-seropositive. The source material was PBMCs. The CDR3 loop is CASSLWDSSADTQYF. Written as DNA, the CDR3 is TGCGCCAGCAGCTTGTGGGACTCGAGCGCAGATACGCAGTATTTT. Complete variable domain (other parts from reference TRBV5-1 and TRBJ2-3): KAGVTQTPRYLIKTRGQQVTLSCSPISGHRSVSWYQQTPGQGLQFLFEYFSETQRNKGNFPGRFSGRQFSNSRSEMNVSTLELGDSALYLCASSLWDSSADTQYFGPGTRLTVL.